This T cell receptor beta chain derives from a study of HIV-infected patients and healthy controls. General observations from the study: Healthy controls carried many MAIT alpha-chain CDR3s, while HIV+ repertoires had few.

By proportion, this clonotype is medium-sized (0.01 to 0.1%). Its matching antigen is unknown. Reverse transcription used around 500 ng RNA and constant-region primers for alpha and beta. Using multiplexing indices, alpha and beta chain libraries were generated apart by chain-specific third strand synthesis. In TCRdb, the 5' RACE reads were re-called with MiXCR into one record per CDR3 protein. The table lists about 6,600 distinct CDR3 sequences, around 8.6% of them singletons. CDR3 length: 15 residues. Germline trimming cut 5 bases from V and 5 bases from J; bases unmatched to any gene: 9. The germline V gene encodes CDR1 SGHTA and CDR2 FQGNSA. Follow-up blood was drawn about 14 weeks, roughly three months, after antiretroviral therapy began. No cell fractionation was done, so the repertoire covers all unsorted peripheral blood T cells.

The receptor's source is an adult with HIV infection. The chain combines TRBV7-2 with TRBJ2-5; 9 bases match TRBD1. Sequencing used blood, obtained during antiretroviral therapy. CDR3 sequence: CASSVGDRVGETQYF. Written as DNA, the CDR3 is TGTGCCAGCAGCGTAGGGGACAGGGTTGGGGAGACCCAGTACTTC.